These 18 T cell receptor beta chains share one sample of origin, sequenced in a study of neoadjuvant nivolumab and ipilimumab in lung cancer. The protocol was immunoSEQ multiplex PCR, while the TCRdb copy is restricted to in-frame clones and leaves out a portion. The sample lists around 19,000 clones; about nine tenths were seen once. The source was peripheral blood, collected before neoadjuvant nivolumab, alone or with ipilimumab. These receptors were obtained from an adult with non-small cell lung cancer.

V gene TRBV7-2 combines with J gene TRBJ2-1; tentative D call: TRBD2 (5 bases). V lost 1 base and J lost 6, with 10 bases in between. Germline-derived CDR1 and CDR2 are SGHTA and FQGNSA. There are 14 residues in the CDR3. The CDR3 bases are TGTGCCAGCAGCTTAGGAGGGTCCACCAATGAGCAGTTCTTC. It yields the protein CASSLGGSTNEQFF.

V is TRBV5-1 and J is TRBJ1-1; no clear D. Germline-derived CDR1 and CDR2 are SGHRS and YFSETQ. V was trimmed by 0 bases and J by 4 bases, leaving 1 base between them. The CDR3 has 11 amino acids. CDR3 coding DNA: TGCGCCAGCAGCTTGGGCACTGAAGCTTTCTTT. Translation: CASSLGTEAFF.

V is TRBV27 and J is TRBJ1-5; 7 bases line up with TRBD1. Per the germline V gene, CDR1 is MNHEY and CDR2 is SMNVEV (reference sequence). V was pared by 7 bases and J by 0 bases, with 6 bases of the junction left unmatched. The CDR3 runs 15 residues. CDR3 sequence: CASTRTGYSNQPQHF. The CDR3 bases are TGTGCCAGCACCCGGACAGGATATAGCAATCAGCCCCAGCATTTT.

The J gene is TRBJ2-7, the V gene TRBV7-2; 12 bases are shared with TRBD2. With 4 bases clipped from V and 5 bases from J, the junction kept 6 bases outside the gene matches. Germline CDR1 SGHTA, CDR2 FQGNSA. CDR3 length equals 15 residues. DNA of the CDR3: TGTGCCAGCAGCTCTCTGACTAGCGGGAGTGACGAGCAGTACTTC. This gives the protein CASSSLTSGSDEQYF.

The chain uses TRBV27 and TRBJ2-7; 10 nucleotides agree with TRBD2. CDR3 size: 14 residues. Germline CDR1 reads MNHEY; CDR2 reads SMNVEV (reference sequence). Trimming removed 8 bases from V and 3 bases from J; junction bases left unmatched: 7. CDR3 in DNA: TGTGCCAGCTCCCCTAGCGGGAGATTCTACGAGCAGTACTTC. Its protein is CASSPSGRFYEQYF.

J is TRBJ2-1 and V is TRBV30, with D tentatively TRBD1 or TRBD2 (5 bases each). Germline loops: CDR1 GTSNPN, CDR2 SVGIG (reference sequence). There are 15 residues in the CDR3. Trimming left V 0 bases short and J 1 base short, with 10 bases between. Here the CDR3 DNA reads TGTGCCTGGAGTGTAGAGGGGTCGTCCTACAATGAGCAGTTCTTC. Its protein product is CAWSVEGSSYNEQFF.

This clone was observed a few times. The chain is built from TRBV5-6 and TRBJ2-7; D remains unclear. CDR3 length equals 15 residues. The germline CDR1 and CDR2 sequences are SGHDT and YYEEEE. V was trimmed by 0 bases and J by 0 bases, leaving 10 bases between them. The CDR3 nucleotides are TGTGCCAGCAGCTTGGCGGAAGTGCACTCCTACGAGCAGTACTTC. Translating gives CASSLAEVHSYEQYF.

The V call is TRBV6-6, the J call TRBJ2-1; TRBD2 is a possible D gene (6 bases). V lost 8 bases and J 10 bases, leaving 15 bases between the germline ends. The germline gives CDR1 MNHNY, CDR2 SVGAGI (reference sequence). The CDR3 sequence is 12 residues long. The CDR3 protein is CASGPGGWEQFF. The DNA of the CDR3 is TGTGCCAGCGGTCCCGGAGGGTGGGAGCAGTTCTTC.

The gene calls are TRBV5-1 and TRBJ2-7; TRBD2 aligns across 9 bases. Germline V gene sequence: CDR1 SGHRS, CDR2 YFSETQ. Losses at the gene ends were 4 bases for V and 4 bases for J; bases not matched to a gene: 6. The CDR3 length is 14 residues. This CDR3 reads CASSPGTSMYEQYF. CDR3 in DNA: TGCGCCAGCAGCCCGGGGACTAGCATGTACGAGCAGTACTTC.

The chain links TRBV29-1 to TRBJ2-3; tentative D call: TRBD2 (6 bases). The CDR3 extends over 15 amino acids. Germline assignment: CDR1 SQVTM and CDR2 ANQGSEA. The V end lost 6 bases, the J end lost 1 base, and 17 bases lay between the germline ends. The CDR3 region has the DNA TGCAGCGTGGGCAATGGGCGGGACGGCACAGATACGCAGTATTTT. This encodes CSVGNGRDGTDTQYF.

This clone showed up just once. The V gene is TRBV9, the J gene TRBJ2-2; D ambiguous. The CDR3 loop spans 17 amino acids. The V gene's germline CDR1 is SGDLS and CDR2 YYNGEE. Trimming removed 0 bases from V and 4 bases from J, with 16 bases in between. CDR3 amino acids: CASSVVTGRPGTGELFF. The CDR3 DNA is TGTGCCAGCAGCGTAGTTACGGGCCGCCCGGGCACCGGGGAGCTGTTTTTT.

The V call is TRBV7-9, the J call TRBJ2-1; 9 bases line up with TRBD2. Germline V gives CDR1 SEHNR, CDR2 FQNEAQ (reference sequence). This CDR3 comprises 15 residues. With V trimmed by 8 bases and J by 6 bases, 11 bases remained unmatched. CDR3 nucleotide sequence: TGTGCCAGCGCTTCGATAGCGGGAGTTATCAATGAGCAGTTCTTC. It translates to CASASIAGVINEQFF.

The gene calls are TRBV5-1 and TRBJ1-1, with 10 bases identical to TRBD1. This CDR3 contains 14 residues. Trimming at V came to 3 bases and at J to 5 bases, leaving 4 bases not matched to a gene. CDR1 is SGHRS and CDR2 is YFSETQ in the germline V gene. CDR3 amino acids: CASSSDRGETEAFF. The CDR3 coding sequence is TGCGCCAGCAGCTCGGACAGGGGGGAAACTGAAGCTTTCTTT.

The gene calls are TRBV5-1 and TRBJ2-7, with a tentative D call TRBD2 (6 bases). The CDR3 has 13 amino acids. Germline V CDR1 and CDR2: SGHRS, YFSETQ. Trimming pared 7 bases from V and 0 bases from J, leaving 11 bases between. The CDR3 region is CASQGDFSYEQYF. The CDR3 DNA is TGCGCCAGCCAAGGGGACTTCTCCTACGAGCAGTACTTC. Based on the CDR3 plus reference TRBV5-1 and TRBJ2-7, the full variable domain is KAGVTQTPRYLIKTRGQQVTLSCSPISGHRSVSWYQQTPGQGLQFLFEYFSETQRNKGNFPGRFSGRQFSNSRSEMNVSTLELGDSALYLCASQGDFSYEQYFGPGTRLTVT.

This rearrangement joins TRBV30 to TRBJ1-2, with D unclear. Deletions cut 4 bases from V and 2 bases from J, with 14 bases between. CDR1 is GTSNPN and CDR2 is SVGIG in the germline V gene (reference sequence). The CDR3 has 14 residues. The CDR3, as DNA: TGTGCCTGGATCCGCGGAAGGCCCAACTATGGCTACACCTTC. Protein product: CAWIRGRPNYGYTF.

The chain recombines TRBV6-5 with TRBJ2-2; no definite D call. The CDR3 spans 11 residues. Germline V gene sequence: CDR1 MNHEY, CDR2 SVGAGI. The germline V and J ends were trimmed by 6 bases and 5 bases, with 4 bases remaining between them. CDR3 loop: CASSSTGELFF. The CDR3 nucleotides are TGTGCCAGCAGCTCGACCGGGGAGCTGTTTTTT.

The rearrangement uses TRBV5-4 and TRBJ1-3, with D perhaps matching TRBD1 (5 bases). Germline V CDR1 and CDR2: SGHNT, YYREEE (reference sequence). The CDR3 is 14 residues long. Trimming took 0 bases from V and 1 from J, leaving 5 bases between them. The CDR3 here is CASSLGGSGNTIYF. As DNA, the CDR3 is TGTGCCAGCAGCTTGGGGGGGTCTGGAAACACCATATATTTT.

The chain carries TRBV5-1 and TRBJ1-1; perhaps TRBD1 as D (6 bases). This CDR3 is built from 16 residues. The germline gives CDR1 SGHRS, CDR2 YFSETQ. Trimming took off 0 bases at V and 11 bases at J, with 23 bases between the two ends. This chain's CDR3 is CASSLVRARGRSEAFF. The CDR3 DNA reads as TGCGCCAGCAGCTTGGTGCGAGCCAGGGGACGTTCGGAGGCTTTCTTT.